This TCR beta chain was sequenced in a study of OX40 agonist ivuxolimab in advanced cancers. Points from the study as a whole: Expanded clones belonging to CD8+ T cells outnumbered, on average, those of CD4+.

For this clone: What it binds is not known.

The CDR3 consists of 15 residues. CDR1 and CDR2 from the germline V gene are SGHDT and YYEEEE. Deletions cut 4 bases from V and 1 base from J, with 11 bases between. Profiling relied on immunoSEQ multiplex PCR, and the TCRdb table lists in-frame clones only, not all of them. The sample lists about 73,000 clones; roughly 90% were seen once. Sequencing used CD4+ or CD8+ T cells sorted from blood, obtained in a trial of the OX40 agonist ivuxolimab. The TCR originated in an adult with an advanced solid tumor such as melanoma, head and neck, liver or kidney cancer. The V call is TRBV5-6, the J call TRBJ2-2; D unclear. The CDR3 region has the DNA TGTGCCAGCAGCATAATATCGGGGAACACCGGGGAGCTGTTTTTT. This codes for CASSIISGNTGELFF.